This T cell receptor (beta chain) is from a study of type 1 regulatory T cells (dated by TCRdb to the early 2020s). Context from the whole study: An in vitro protocol by which a Tr1-enriched, alloantigen-specific CD4 T cell product named T-allo10 was generated was characterized in the study. T-allo10 was being tested clinically in patients with hematological malignancies who were undergoing allogeneic hematopoietic stem cell transplantation.

The reads were generated on an Illumina MiSeq. Through fastp at Q25 and MiXCR, TCRdb rebuilt clones from the public reads, retaining in-frame beta chains. Each entry is one CDR3 protein sequence, shown with its most common DNA and genes. The sample table contains 75,000 to 100,000 distinct CDR3 sequences; only one count was recorded for less than 40% of them. The biggest ten clones account for less than 2.5% of the sample. CDR1 and CDR2, looked up from the germline V gene, are SGHTA and FQGNSA. The CDR3 has 15 amino acids, counting the end cysteine and phenylalanine. The retained sequence is limited to the CDR3, 45 bases, with the frame set at the first base. V ends up 3 bases short and J 5 bases short, with an unmatched junction base count of 6. Worth noting for this clonotype: The clone's antigen remains unknown. Base qualities are not at hand, and no much larger clone is one base apart.

The receptor was derived from a human donor in good health. Sequenced: CD4+ T cells, either the whole sample or a sorted fraction (not recorded which). This sequence uses TRBV7-2 and TRBJ2-7, with 11 bases in between that match TRBD2. The nucleotide sequence reads TGTGCCAGCAGCTTGTTACTAGCGGGAGTAAACGAGCAGTACTTC. Its translation reads: CASSLLLAGVNEQYF.